This TCR beta chain derives from a study of blood T cell repertoires in COVID-19. V was clipped by 5 bases and J by 0 bases; unmatched bases: 2. Germline lookup yields CDR1 SQVTM and CDR2 ANQGSEA. The CDR3 spans 13 residues. Authors' data handling: Nucleated cell number was recorded as an estimate derived from reference gene primer amplification. Repertoires were generated with immunoSEQ multiplex PCR, while TCRdb's copy carries only in-frame clones and drops some. Clone size and the V and J calls come from that table; the DNA yielded D and trimming. The sample shows roughly 14,000 clones, about 80% of them seen only once.

Specimen: peripheral blood. The receptor was derived from a human donor in a cohort sampled during active COVID-19. The chain is built from TRBV29-1 and TRBJ2-3, with TRBD1 matching over 7 bases. The CDR3 reads CSVKGQSTDTQYF. The CDR3 DNA is TGCAGCGTTAAGGGACAGAGCACAGATACGCAGTATTTT.